This TCR beta chain was profiled in a study of neurological immune-mediated disorders. General study points: The study found the most TCR clonal expansion in HTLV-1-associated myelopathy and the least in multiple sclerosis, below healthy controls.

As regards this clonotype: The antigen is unknown.

The ends lost 3 bases at V and 8 bases at J; junction bases unmatched: 8. This CDR3 has 15 amino acids. The authors produced cDNA by 5'RACE using 10-nucleotide random UMIs. TCRdb redid the calling of the 5' RACE reads with MiXCR, one entry per CDR3 protein. The table records just under 60,000 distinct CDR3 sequences, approximately 4% of them present only once. The chain recombines TRBV12-3 or TRBV12-4 with TRBJ1-2, with TRBD1 matching over 11 bases. The receptor's source is a woman in her 30s with multiple sclerosis. Sequencing was done on a sample of PBMCs. The CDR3 bases are TGTGCCAGCAGTTTTTTGGGACAGGGGGAGCAAGGCTACACCTTC. It encodes CASSFLGQGEQGYTF.